Sequencing of this T cell receptor beta chain was carried out in a study of T cell clonotyping in hematopoietic cell transplantation. Indicated time point: recipient sample about 28 days before transplant, after cytoreduction. V gave up 4 bases and J gave up 6 bases; unmatched junction bases: 8. CDR3 length equals 16 residues. Germline values: CDR1 LGHNA, CDR2 YSLEER. The table came from immunoSEQ multiplex PCR; TCRdb's copy has only in-frame clones and leaves some out. The profile shows fewer than 15,000 clones, around 80% of them singletons. Material: peripheral blood mononuclear cells, obtained before stem cell transplant. This receptor was obtained from a man between 60 and 75 years old with acute myeloid leukemia. Some clones in this sample may be carry-over from other donors' samples. The gene calls are TRBV4-3 and TRBJ2-3; 12 nucleotides match TRBD2. CDR3 nucleotides: TGCGCCAGCAGCCTGACTAGCGGGGGCTCCGTGGATACGCAGTATTTT. It codes for CASSLTSGGSVDTQYF.